The next 9 T cell receptor beta chains were all read from a single sample in a study of cytomegalovirus exposure and HLA in healthy donors. PCR used 60 Vbeta primers and 13 Jbeta primers. Clones were read by immunoSEQ multiplex PCR, and TCRdb kept only the in-frame ones, dropping some. The data hold approximately 160,000 clones, with more than 70% observed a single time. Sequencing used PBMCs. These receptors originate from a male donor in good health and CMV-seronegative.

J is TRBJ2-7 and V is TRBV19, with D perhaps matching TRBD2 (6 bases). This CDR3 spans 13 amino acids. V was shortened by 5 bases and J by 3 bases, with 11 bases between the two germline ends. Germline CDR1 LNHDA, CDR2 SQIVND (reference sequence). CDR3 sequence: CASSSGLNYEQYF. The CDR3 coding sequence is TGTGCCAGTAGTTCGGGACTCAACTACGAGCAGTACTTC.

The gene calls are TRBV25-1 and TRBJ1-3, with a tentative D call TRBD1 (5 bases). The V and J ends lost 1 base and 4 bases respectively, with 17 bases between them. This CDR3 has 17 amino acids. CDR1 is MGHDK, CDR2 SYGVNS, per germline. The CDR3 region is CASSEFSWGSLGNTIYF. The DNA of the CDR3 is TGTGCCAGCAGTGAATTCAGCTGGGGCAGCCTCGGAAACACCATATATTTT.

The rearrangement joins TRBV2 to TRBJ2-3, with 9 bases that match TRBD1. Germline CDR1 is SNHLY and CDR2 is FYNNEI. The CDR3 length is 16 residues. With 7 bases clipped from V and 1 base from J, the junction kept 9 bases outside the gene matches. CDR3 coding DNA: TGTGCCAGCATAGGACAGGGGCCCCTAGGCACAGATACGCAGTATTTT. This translates into CASIGQGPLGTDTQYF.

The rearrangement joins TRBV7-9 to TRBJ1-4; the match to TRBD1 covers 10 bases. There are 15 residues in the CDR3. V shed 1 base, J shed 6 bases, and the junction held 2 bases outside the gene matches. The germline gives CDR1 SEHNR, CDR2 FQNEAQ (reference sequence). CDR3 in amino acids: CASSLGGTGDEKLFF. The CDR3 DNA is TGTGCCAGCAGCTTAGGGGGGACAGGGGATGAAAAACTGTTTTTT.

This chain connects TRBV7-9 to TRBJ2-6; TRBD2 might be the D (6 bases). CDR3 size: 18 residues. The germline V gene has CDR1 SEHNR and CDR2 FQNEAQ (reference sequence). V was pared by 2 bases and J by 1 base, with 15 bases between. CDR3 sequence: CASSLMGRGPSGANVLTF. The CDR3 DNA reads as TGTGCCAGCAGCTTAATGGGGCGGGGCCCTTCTGGGGCCAACGTCCTGACTTTC. Full variable domain (remainder filled in from reference TRBV7-9 and TRBJ2-6): DTGVSQNPRHKITKRGQNVTFRCDPISEHNRLYWYRQTLGQGPEFLTYFQNEAQLEKSRLLSDRFSAERPKGSFSTLEIQRTEQGDSAMYLCASSLMGRGPSGANVLTFGAGSRLTVL.

CDR3 sequence reads: CASSPTGSNIQYF. CDR3 bases: TGTGCCAGTAGCCCCACGGGATCGAACATTCAGTACTTC. This chain uses TRBV19 with TRBJ2-4; D might be TRBD2 (5 bases). This CDR3 is 13 amino acids long. CDR1 is LNHDA, CDR2 SQIVND, per germline (reference sequence). V lost 6 bases and J lost 7, with 13 bases in between. Together with reference TRBV19 and TRBJ2-4, the CDR3 gives the full variable domain: DGGITQSPKYLFRKEGQNVTLSCEQNLNHDAMYWYRQDPGQGLRLIYYSQIVNDFQKGDIAEGYSVSREKKESFPLTVTSAQKNPTAFYLCASSPTGSNIQYFGAGTRLSVL.

This clone was counted a few times. The J gene is TRBJ1-5, the V gene TRBV18; D unresolved. Trimming stripped 6 bases from V and 2 bases from J, with 11 bases between. The CDR3 runs 14 residues. Germline V gene lookup returns CDR1 KGHSH and CDR2 LQKENI. The DNA for the CDR3 is TGTGCCAGCTCCCTAACGGGAGGCAATCAGCCCCAGCATTTT. Translated: CASSLTGGNQPQHF.

J is TRBJ1-2 and V is TRBV14; 9 bases are a match to TRBD1. V trimming: 0 bases; J trimming: 6 bases; junction bases outside the gene matches: 8. This CDR3 has 16 amino acids. The germline gives CDR1 SGHDN, CDR2 FVKESK. This CDR3 is CASSQDPTGGTDGYTF. CDR3 coding DNA: TGTGCCAGCAGCCAAGATCCCACAGGGGGCACTGATGGCTACACCTTC.

The chain is built from TRBV30 and TRBJ2-5; TRBD2 might be the D (6 bases). The end of the DNA is better explained by TRBJ2-7, so the J call may be wrong. The germline gives CDR1 GTSNPN, CDR2 SVGIG (reference sequence). This CDR3 is built from 13 residues. As DNA, the CDR3 is TGTGCCTGGAGTTACGGACTAACCGACGAGCAGTACTTC. Translating it yields CAWSYGLTDEQYF.